This passage covers 26 T cell receptor beta chains from one sample sequenced in a study of identical twins. TCRdb reprocessed the 5' RACE reads via MiXCR and lists one record per CDR3 protein. The sample includes roughly 770,000 distinct CDR3 sequences, 15% to 20% seen only once; the top ten take around 13%. These data also featured in a second study, about T cells expressing NK-cell markers.

Sequenced sample: PBMCs. Receptor source: a young woman in good health.

This chain connects TRBV7-2 to TRBJ2-7; 7 bases are a match to TRBD2. Germline assignment: CDR1 SGHTA and CDR2 FQGNSA. V lost 0 bases, J lost 2 bases, and 4 bases stayed unmatched. The CDR3 is 15 amino acids. The CDR3 region has the DNA TGTGCCAGCAGCTTAGCCTCAGCGGGACCCTACGAGCAGTACTTC. Protein sequence: CASSLASAGPYEQYF.

The chain employs TRBV11-2 and TRBJ2-1; D gene uncertain. CDR3 size: 15 residues. The germline V gene has CDR1 SGHAT and CDR2 FQNNGV. V gave up 1 base and J gave up 12 bases, with 19 bases separating them. The CDR3 loop is CASSLGYQRRVGQFF. DNA for the CDR3: TGTGCCAGCAGCTTAGGATATCAGCGACGGGTAGGGCAGTTCTTC.

J is TRBJ2-1 and V is TRBV7-2; no clear D. V lost 6 bases to trimming and J lost 5 bases, with 8 bases between them. The CDR3 is made up of 12 amino acids. Germline V gene lookup returns CDR1 SGHTA and CDR2 FQGNSA. The CDR3 reads CASRPGNNEQFF. CDR3 coding DNA: TGTGCCAGCAGACCCGGCAACAATGAGCAGTTCTTC.

The gene calls are TRBV27 and TRBJ2-7; TRBD2 matches 9 bases. The ends lost 5 bases at V and 4 bases at J; junction bases unmatched: 9. There are 15 residues in the CDR3. CDR1 MNHEY and CDR2 SMNVEV come from the germline V gene (reference sequence). The CDR3 is CASSAYWLAGYEQYF. The CDR3 DNA reads TGTGCCAGCAGTGCTTATTGGCTAGCGGGGTACGAGCAGTACTTC.

The DNA of the CDR3 is TGCAGTGCATCCGGGATAGCGGGGGTGCGTGGCGGGGAGCTGTTTTTT. This translates into CSASGIAGVRGGELFF. The rearrangement links TRBV20-1 to TRBJ2-2; 9 bases map to TRBD2. CDR3 length: 16 residues. V lost 6 bases, J lost 7 bases, and 15 bases stayed unmatched. CDR1 is DFQATT and CDR2 is SNEGSKA in the germline V gene (reference sequence).

The rearrangement uses TRBV7-2 and TRBJ2-7; D is unresolved. The CDR3 is made up of 12 amino acids. CDR1 is SGHTA and CDR2 is FQGNSA in the germline V gene. Trimming removed 2 bases at V and 3 bases at J, with 5 bases between. This chain's CDR3 is CASSLFRYEQYF. The CDR3 DNA reads as TGTGCCAGCAGCTTATTCCGCTACGAGCAGTACTTC.

The genes are TRBV12-3 or TRBV12-4 and TRBJ2-1, with D perhaps TRBD1 (5 bases). Trimming shortened V by 2 bases and J by 9 bases, and 8 bases separated the two germline ends. There are 12 residues in the CDR3. CDR3: CASSLKGIEQFF. The CDR3 DNA sequence: TGTGCCAGCAGTTTAAAGGGGATTGAGCAGTTCTTC.

This clonotype was picked up a small number of times. V usage is TRBV11-2 and J usage is TRBJ2-1, with 8 bases that match TRBD1. This CDR3 contains 18 residues. The J segment lost 2 bases and the V segment lost 4 bases, leaving 13 bases of the junction unmatched. Germline CDR1 and CDR2: SGHAT and FQNNGV. The CDR3 spells CASSSPGQGERPYNEQFF. CDR3 DNA: TGTGCCAGCAGCTCACCCGGACAGGGAGAAAGACCCTACAATGAGCAGTTCTTC.

This clonotype was recorded a few times. This chain joins TRBV5-1 and TRBJ2-1; 11 positions agree with TRBD2. V was clipped by 2 bases and J by 5 bases; unmatched bases: 3. The germline gives CDR1 SGHRS, CDR2 YFSETQ. The CDR3 sequence is 15 residues long. DNA for the CDR3: TGCGCCAGCAGCTTTATAGCGGGAGGGGACAATGAGCAGTTCTTC. Translated, it gives CASSFIAGGDNEQFF.

This clonotype was seen at least ten times. This chain connects TRBV12-3 or TRBV12-4 to TRBJ1-2; D not resolved. CDR3 length equals 11 residues. The V and J ends lost 8 bases and 2 bases respectively, with 6 bases between them. The CDR3 protein is CASRQNYGYTF. CDR3 DNA: TGTGCCAGCCGGCAGAACTATGGCTACACCTTC.

This clonotype was found many times. V is TRBV12-3 or TRBV12-4 and J is TRBJ2-1; D perhaps matches TRBD2 (6 bases). The CDR3 spans 16 residues. The V end lost 7 bases, the J end lost 4 bases, and 20 bases lay between the germline ends. CDR3 sequence reads: CASTLVGGGVYNEQFF. The CDR3, as DNA: TGTGCCAGCACCCTGGTCGGGGGTGGGGTATACAATGAGCAGTTCTTC.

There are a few counts of this clonotype. The chain is built from TRBV20-1 and TRBJ2-1; 7 nucleotides align to TRBD2. Trimming took 3 bases from V and 4 from J; bases not matched to a gene: 6. There are 14 residues in the CDR3. Germline V gives CDR1 DFQATT, CDR2 SNEGSKA (reference sequence). Here the CDR3 reads CSARAGLPYNEQFF. CDR3 nucleotides: TGCAGTGCTAGGGCGGGACTACCGTACAATGAGCAGTTCTTC.

CDR3 region: CASSLSVGLDEQFF. DNA of the CDR3: TGCGCCAGCAGCTTGTCGGTGGGGTTAGATGAGCAGTTCTTC. The V and J genes are TRBV5-1 and TRBJ2-1; unclear D gene. The CDR3 contains 14 residues. Germline V CDR1 and CDR2: SGHRS, YFSETQ. V lost 1 base and J lost 8, with 13 bases in between.

This clonotype was counted between two and nine times. The chain couples TRBV11-2 to TRBJ2-3; D tentatively fits TRBD1 or TRBD2 (6 bases each). Between the trimmed V and J ends, which lost 2 bases and 5 bases, there was a span of 17 bases. The CDR3 contains 16 residues. Germline V gives CDR1 SGHAT, CDR2 FQNNGV. The CDR3 DNA follows: TGTGCCAGCAGCTTACCTGCATCGGGGGCAAGAGATACGCAGTATTTT. Its protein product is CASSLPASGARDTQYF.

There are a few counts of this clonotype. This sequence joins TRBV7-9 and TRBJ1-3; unclear D gene. From germline, CDR1 is SEHNR and CDR2 FQNEAQ (reference sequence). The CDR3 consists of 14 residues. V was trimmed by 2 bases and J by 4 bases, leaving 9 bases between them. CDR3 residues: CASSLPDGGNTIYF. The CDR3 DNA sequence: TGTGCCAGCAGCTTACCCGACGGAGGAAACACCATATATTTT.

A single count supports this clonotype. This chain links TRBV20-1 with TRBJ2-6; 8 bases are shared with TRBD1. J gave up 4 bases and V 0 bases, and 8 bases lay outside the gene matches. The CDR3 length is 17 residues. Looked up from germline, CDR1 is DFQATT and CDR2 is SNEGSKA (reference sequence). This CDR3 reads CSARDPTGGKGANVLTF. CDR3 nucleotide sequence: TGCAGTGCTAGAGATCCTACAGGGGGTAAAGGGGCCAACGTCCTGACTTTC.

The DNA of the CDR3 is TGTGCCAGCAGTGATGACAGGGGCAATCAGCCCCAGCATTTT. It codes for CASSDDRGNQPQHF. The genes are TRBV12-3 or TRBV12-4 and TRBJ1-5; 7 bases match TRBD1. This CDR3 region has 14 residues. The junction had 3 bases not matched to a gene; V was cut back by 5 bases and J by 2 bases.

The chain carries TRBV11-2 and TRBJ2-2; D possibly corresponds to TRBD1 (6 bases). Trimming removed 2 bases at V and 6 bases at J, with 19 bases between. CDR1 is SGHAT and CDR2 is FQNNGV in the germline V gene. The CDR3 covers 17 residues. The CDR3 is CASSLFRTGSGSGELFF. The CDR3 bases are TGTGCCAGCAGCTTATTTCGAACAGGGTCGGGTTCCGGGGAGCTGTTTTTT.

V and J are TRBV6-2 or TRBV6-3 and TRBJ2-5, with TRBD2 matching over 9 bases. Germline CDR1 MNHEY, CDR2 SVGEGT. Unmatched junction bases numbered 7, after V lost 2 bases and J lost 0 bases. The CDR3 runs 17 residues. The CDR3 bases are TGTGCCAGCAGTTACACCAGACTAGCGGCCGACCAAGAGACCCAGTACTTC. Amino acids: CASSYTRLAADQETQYF.

This chain joins TRBV20-1 and TRBJ1-1; no definite D call. CDR3 size: 11 residues. The germline V gene encodes CDR1 DFQATT and CDR2 SNEGSKA (reference sequence). Trimming stripped 3 bases from V and 6 bases from J, with 8 bases between. CDR3 DNA: TGCAGTGCTAGTATCGTCGCTGAAGCTTTCTTT. Translated, it gives CSASIVAEAFF.

This clonotype was detected a few times. The chain couples TRBV10-2 to TRBJ1-1; TRBD1 aligns across 7 bases. Germline V gives CDR1 WSHSY, CDR2 SAAADI. Trimming took 5 bases from V and 7 from J; bases not matched to a gene: 4. This CDR3 has 12 residues. The CDR3: CASSYRGYEAFF. The CDR3 coding sequence is TGCGCCAGCAGTTACAGGGGTTATGAAGCTTTCTTT.

This clonotype was counted between two and nine times. The rearrangement links TRBV12-3 or TRBV12-4 to TRBJ2-2; no definite D call. Deletions cut 2 bases from V and 4 bases from J, with 11 bases between. The CDR3 totals 15 residues. The CDR3 is CASSLSLGFTGELFF. The CDR3 DNA reads TGTGCCAGCAGTTTATCATTAGGTTTCACCGGGGAGCTGTTTTTT.

This clonotype was detected a few times. The chain couples TRBV12-3 or TRBV12-4 to TRBJ2-1; 12 bases fit TRBD2. CDR3 size: 13 residues. Trimming removed 6 bases from V and 10 bases from J; junction bases left unmatched: 4. CDR3 in DNA: TGTGCCAGCAGCGGACTAGCGGGACACGAGCAGTTCTTC. Translating it yields CASSGLAGHEQFF.

This clonotype was seen a few times. This chain links TRBV29-1 with TRBJ2-1; 8 nucleotides match TRBD1. This CDR3 region has 17 residues. The trim removed 0 bases at V and 7 bases at J, leaving 14 bases unmatched. Germline CDR1 reads SQVTM; CDR2 reads ANQGSEA. The CDR3 nucleotides read TGCAGCGTTGAAGATCCGAGCCGGCTCAGGGGGCGAAATGAGCAGTTCTTC. This encodes CSVEDPSRLRGRNEQFF.

The chain couples TRBV20-1 to TRBJ2-2, with 12 nucleotides matching TRBD2. V was pared by 6 bases and J by 9 bases, with 17 bases of the junction left unmatched. The CDR3 sequence is 17 residues long. From germline, CDR1 is DFQATT and CDR2 SNEGSKA (reference sequence). The CDR3 here is CSAGLAGPNFLHRELFF. The DNA of the CDR3 is TGCAGTGCAGGACTAGCGGGGCCAAACTTCCTACACCGGGAGCTGTTTTTT.

The rearrangement links TRBV20-1 to TRBJ2-1, with D tentatively TRBD1 (6 bases). The V gene's germline CDR1 is DFQATT and CDR2 SNEGSKA (reference sequence). This CDR3 comprises 12 residues. V shed 6 bases and J shed 7 bases, with 13 bases lying between them. The CDR3 protein is CSAPHQGNEQFF. The CDR3 coding sequence is TGCAGTGCCCCGCACCAGGGGAATGAGCAGTTCTTC.